The source of this TCR beta chain is a study of shared clonotypes between healthy human individuals. Notes on the study in general: Limitation of the genetic and exposure-history diversity represented came from the few donors.

PCR replicates from unsorted PBMC used approximately 300 ng DNA, and this amount was tens of thousands of T cell genomes. Repertoires were generated with immunoSEQ multiplex PCR, while TCRdb's copy carries only in-frame clones and drops some. In the table there are a few hundred thousand clones, less than 80% of which are singletons. The study enrolled healthy HIV-negative adults without recent acute infections or vaccinations as donors. Every one of the donors was a Caucasian adult that lived in Nashville, Tennessee. This clone was seen ten or more times. Its antigen remains unknown. Trimming pared 2 bases from V and 9 bases from J, leaving 21 bases between. The CDR3 runs 16 residues. Germline CDR1 is SGDLS and CDR2 is YYNGEE.

This receptor was obtained from a woman between 40 and 50 years old in good health. Some clones in this sample may be carry-over from other donors' samples. What was sequenced was PBMCs. J is TRBJ2-1 and V is TRBV9; TRBD2 is a possible D gene (6 bases). CDR3 sequence reads: CASSVSGRARIGEQFF. CDR3 bases: TGTGCCAGCAGCGTCAGCGGGCGGGCCCGAATTGGTGAGCAGTTCTTC.